The clone carrying this TCR beta chain occurred once. Assay: immunoSEQ multiplex PCR; the TCRdb copy retains only in-frame clones and omits some. The table shows some 110,000 clones, with 65% to 85% occurring only once. This record comes from a study of T cell responses to AZD1222 COVID-19 vaccine. Study at large: Investigators merged groups given second doses at roughly 4 or roughly 12 weeks.

CDR3 length equals 15 residues. Germline CDR1 and CDR2: MDHEN and SYDVKM. V lost 6 bases and J 9 bases, leaving 21 bases between the germline ends. Sequenced here: peripheral blood, sampled on day 0 of AZD1222 vaccination. The receptor comes from an adult in good health. The chain recombines TRBV28 with TRBJ2-4; D is perhaps TRBD1 or TRBD2 (5 bases each). The CDR3 here is CASRTSGPERGIQYF. CDR3 nucleotides: TGTGCCAGCAGAACATCGGGACCCGAGCGTGGCATTCAGTACTTC.